This is a list of T cell receptor beta chains from one sample in a study of identical twins. TCRdb called the 5' RACE reads again in MiXCR, with one record for every CDR3 protein. This table holds hundreds of thousands of distinct CDR3 sequences, under 25% found once. The same data also went into a second study, on yellow fever vaccine responses in identical twins.

Material: CD4+ T cells sorted from blood. Receptors were obtained from a woman aged 18-35 years in good health. Each CDR3 is given with its conserved first and last residue. The order of the fields is D gene, J gene, clone size, V gene, CDR3 DNA, CDR3 protein. A D gene is named only where the DNA matches it firmly. Size is stated for part of the rows, as once, few or many counts, or as a class when the clone is expanded.

>.|TRBJ2-3|.|TRBV11-3
TGTGCCAGCAGCCCCGAGGGACTCAGCACAGATACGCAGTATTTT
CASSPEGLSTDTQYF
>TRBD2|TRBJ2-3|.|TRBV2
TGTGCCAGCAGTGAAACTTCCGGGGGGGCCACAGATACGCAGTATTTT
CASSETSGGATDTQYF
>.|TRBJ1-1|few|TRBV7-2
TGTGCCAGCAGTTCAAGGACACGGCGAAGGAACACTGAAGCTTTCTTT
CASSSRTRRRNTEAFF
>.|TRBJ2-1|.|TRBV18
TGTGCCAGCTCACCACGGACAGCTAACAATGAGCAGTTCTTC
CASSPRTANNEQFF
>.|TRBJ2-5|.|TRBV11-1
TGTGCCAGCAGCTTAGACTGGAGTAGCGGAACATCCGGAGGTGTTTCAGAGACCCAGTACTTC
CASSLDWSSGTSGGVSETQYF
>TRBD1|TRBJ2-1|.|TRBV4-1
TGCGCCAGCAGCCAAGAGACAGGGGGCATGTTCTTC
CASSQETGGMFF
>.|TRBJ1-1|.|TRBV7-9
TGTGCCAGCAGCTTAGGAGGATTCACTGAAGCTTTCTTT
CASSLGGFTEAFF
>.|TRBJ2-5|once|TRBV11-2
TGTGCCAGCAGCTTACGAATAGCGGAGTACCAAGAGACCCAGTACTTC
CASSLRIAEYQETQYF
>.|TRBJ2-5|.|TRBV11-2
TGTGCCAGCAGCTTAGACTTTCAAAAGACCCAGTACTTC
CASSLDFQKTQYF
>.|TRBJ1-5|.|TRBV7-9
TGTGCCAGCAACCCTCTAGGGGGGAGTTCCAATCAGCCCCAGCATTTT
CASNPLGGSSNQPQHF
>TRBD2|TRBJ2-5|.|TRBV4-1
TGCGCCAGCAGCTACCTACTACGGACTAGCGGGCCTCGGGGGGAGACCCAGTACTTC
CASSYLLRTSGPRGETQYF
>.|TRBJ2-3|.|TRBV7-9
TGTGCCAGCAGAACATCCGGGGCCATACGCATGTATTTT
CASRTSGAIRMYF
>TRBD1|TRBJ2-7|few|TRBV5-1
TGCGCCAGCAGGCCGGGACAGGGGGCTTACGAGCAGTACTTC
CASRPGQGAYEQYF
>.|TRBJ2-3|few|TRBV28
TGTGCCAGCCACGTAGTCGGGCAAGCTACGCAGTATTTT
CASHVVGQATQYF
>.|TRBJ2-5|.|TRBV12-3/TRBV12-4
TGTGCCAGCAGTTCAAATCCTACAGGGCCCCAGTACTTC
CASSSNPTGPQYF
>.|TRBJ1-6|many|TRBV20-1
TGCAGTGCTAGAGATCGGGGCACCGGGACCCTGGACTCACCCCTCCACTTT
CSARDRGTGTLDSPLHF
>TRBD2|TRBJ2-3|.|TRBV12-5
TGTGCTAGTGGCCTCGGGCTAGCGGGAGGGGCAGATACGCAGTATTTT
CASGLGLAGGADTQYF
>.|TRBJ1-1|.|TRBV12-3/TRBV12-4
TGTGCCAGCAGTTTAATGGCAGGCACTGAAGCTTTCTTT
CASSLMAGTEAFF
>.|TRBJ2-1|.|TRBV19
TGTGCCAGTAGTATTACCGGGACACAAAATGAGCAGTTCTTC
CASSITGTQNEQFF
>.|TRBJ2-3|few|TRBV9
TGTGCCAGCAGGCCATTCGCGGGGGATACGCAGTATTTT
CASRPFAGDTQYF
>TRBD2|TRBJ2-7|few|TRBV12-3/TRBV12-4
TGTGCCAGCAGTTTACGACTAGCGGGACCCTACGAGCAGTACTTC
CASSLRLAGPYEQYF
>.|TRBJ1-4|many|TRBV4-1
TGCGCCAGCAGCCTCTCGGGGGGGGAGATGGGCGAAAAACTGTTTTTT
CASSLSGGEMGEKLFF
>.|TRBJ2-7|few|TRBV10-3
TGTGCCATCAGTGAGATAATGGTTTCCTACGAGCAGTACTTC
CAISEIMVSYEQYF
>TRBD2|TRBJ2-7|few|TRBV28
TGTGCCAGCAGTAGAGGGACTAGCGGGGGCTACGAGCAGTACTTC
CASSRGTSGGYEQYF
>.|TRBJ2-7|.|TRBV5-5
TGTGCCAGCAACCGAGGGAGGTCATCCTACGAGCAGTACTTC
CASNRGRSSYEQYF
>.|TRBJ1-1|.|TRBV18
TGTGCCAGCTCACCAGAGAGGAGTAGGAACACTGAAGCTTTCTTT
CASSPERSRNTEAFF
>.|TRBJ2-1|.|TRBV10-3
TGTGCCATCAGTGCCCGGGGGCGGGGGCCCTACAATGAGCAGTTCTTC
CAISARGRGPYNEQFF
>TRBD1|TRBJ2-1|.|TRBV24-1
TGTGCCACCAGTGATACACAACAGGGGTCGGATGAGCAGTTCTTC
CATSDTQQGSDEQFF
>.|TRBJ2-4|.|TRBV10-2
TGCGCCAGCAGTGAATCTAGATCTAACATTCAGTACTTC
CASSESRSNIQYF
>.|TRBJ1-1|.|TRBV5-1
TGCGCCAGCAGCTTGGGAGCAGACATGAACACTGAAGCTTTCTTT
CASSLGADMNTEAFF
>.|TRBJ2-5|few|TRBV10-3
TGTGCCATCAGTAGGGGCGGGGAGACCCAGTACTTC
CAISRGGETQYF
>.|TRBJ1-4|few|TRBV15
TGTGCCACCAGCAGATCCCGGGGAGGGTCAACTAATGAAAAACTGTTTTTT
CATSRSRGGSTNEKLFF
>.|TRBJ2-7|.|TRBV3-1
TGTGCCAGCAGCCAAAATAGCCCGGGCAACGAGCAGTACTTC
CASSQNSPGNEQYF
>.|TRBJ1-1|once|TRBV5-6
TGTGCCAGCAGTTGGGAACAGCGGAACACTGAAGCTTTCTTT
CASSWEQRNTEAFF
>TRBD1|TRBJ1-5|few|TRBV5-1
TGCGCCAGCCGCAATGGACAGGATAGCAATCAGCCCCAGCATTTT
CASRNGQDSNQPQHF
>TRBD2|TRBJ2-3|few|TRBV20-1
TGCAGTGCTAGCTGGGCGGGGGATATGTTTAGCACAGATACGCAGTATTTT
CSASWAGDMFSTDTQYF
>.|TRBJ2-1|.|TRBV2
TGTGCCAGCAAAGACATGGCGGCTAGCTCCTACAATGAGCAGTTCTTC
CASKDMAASSYNEQFF
>.|TRBJ2-5|few|TRBV28
TGTGCCAGCTTCACGGCTGGCAGGACCCAAGAGACCCAGTACTTC
CASFTAGRTQETQYF
>TRBD2|TRBJ2-3|.|TRBV5-1
TGCGCCAGCAGCCCCGCGACTAGCGGGGGGACAGATACGCAGTATTTT
CASSPATSGGTDTQYF
>.|TRBJ1-5|.|TRBV6-1
TGTGCCAGCAGTGAAGCGGGGGGTAGTAATCAGCCCCAGCATTTT
CASSEAGGSNQPQHF
>.|TRBJ1-3|few|TRBV20-1
TGCAGTGCTACCGGAGGGGGGGCCTCTGGAAACACCATATATTTT
CSATGGGASGNTIYF
>.|TRBJ2-1|few|TRBV5-1
TGCGCCAGCAGCTTGGTGGCGGGCTACAATGAGCAGTTCTTC
CASSLVAGYNEQFF
>.|TRBJ1-3|many|TRBV29-1
TGCAGCGTTGGACAAGGTGCCTCTGGAAACACCATATATTTT
CSVGQGASGNTIYF
>.|TRBJ2-5|.|TRBV29-1
TGCAGCGTTGAAGTCCGAGAGACCCAGTACTTC
CSVEVRETQYF
>.|TRBJ2-1|.|TRBV12-3/TRBV12-4
TGTGCCAGCAGCTTGGACATTCTGCAGTTCTTC
CASSLDILQFF
>.|TRBJ1-6|.|TRBV5-5
TGTGCCAGCAGCCCCCTTGGGCCGGCCGGGATTTCACCCCTCCACTTT
CASSPLGPAGISPLHF
>TRBD1|TRBJ2-6|.|TRBV27
TGTGCCAGCCGCCTAGATCCGGGACAGGGGCTGTCTGGGGCCAACGTCCTGACTTTC
CASRLDPGQGLSGANVLTF
>.|TRBJ2-2|few|TRBV11-2
TGTGCCAGCAGCCCACAGATCGGGGAGCTGTTTTTT
CASSPQIGELFF
>.|TRBJ2-5|.|TRBV2
TGTGCCAGCAGTGAAGAGGGGCCCCTCTCGACCCAGTACTTC
CASSEEGPLSTQYF
>.|TRBJ2-1|.|TRBV14
TGTGCCAGCAGCCCCAGGTCCGAAAGGAGAAACAATGAGCAGTTCTTC
CASSPRSERRNNEQFF
>TRBD2|TRBJ2-7|.|TRBV5-1
TGCGCCAGCAGGGAACTAGCGGGAAAAGATTACGAGCAGTACTTC
CASRELAGKDYEQYF